The 28 T cell receptor beta chains below come from one sample, sequenced in a study of blood T cell repertoires in COVID-19. Method: immunoSEQ multiplex PCR; TCRdb's copy keeps in-frame clones and lacks some. Found here are about 82,000 clones, just under 85% of them singletons; the top ten hold 15% to 20%. The sample comprised peripheral blood. The receptors were sampled from a man older than 75 with active or convalescent COVID-19.

The chain combines TRBV5-4 with TRBJ1-3; 8 nucleotides line up with TRBD1. The CDR3 extends over 16 amino acids. V lost 3 bases, J lost 3 bases, and 8 bases stayed unmatched. CDR1 SGHNT and CDR2 YYREEE come from the germline V gene (reference sequence). The CDR3 region is CASSSGDRPGGNTIYF. CDR3 in DNA: TGTGCCAGCAGCTCAGGGGACAGGCCCGGTGGAAACACCATATATTTT.

This clone was counted a few times. The V and J genes are TRBV19 and TRBJ2-2, with 9 bases identical to TRBD2. V was clipped by 5 bases and J by 6 bases; unmatched bases: 10. Germline V CDR1 and CDR2: LNHDA, SQIVND (reference sequence). CDR3 size: 16 residues. The CDR3 bases are TGTGCCAGTAGTCCATCGACTAGCGGTGCTCCCGGGGAGCTGTTTTTT. This gives the protein CASSPSTSGAPGELFF.

In this sample, this clone turned up a few times. The chain joins TRBV27 to TRBJ2-5, with D perhaps TRBD1 (7 bases). The CDR3 length is 18 residues. The germline V and J ends were trimmed by 1 base and 1 base, with 19 bases remaining between them. Per the germline V gene, CDR1 is MNHEY and CDR2 is SMNVEV (reference sequence). The CDR3 DNA sequence: TGTGCCAGCAGTTTATACGTTCGGAGGGGGCAGAGCCAAGAGACCCAGTACTTC. It yields the protein CASSLYVRRGQSQETQYF.

The chain has TRBV5-4 and TRBJ2-1, with TRBD2 as a possible D gene (5 bases). Germline CDR1 reads SGHNT; CDR2 reads YYREEE (reference sequence). This CDR3 region has 15 residues. V was pared by 4 bases and J by 8 bases, with 19 bases between. Here the CDR3 DNA reads TGTGCCAGCAGCCGGGCAGCGGCCCTTGCGGATGAGCAGTTCTTC. This encodes CASSRAAALADEQFF.

The chain is built from TRBV15 and TRBJ2-3; TRBD2 aligns across 8 bases. Looked up from germline, CDR1 is LNHNV and CDR2 is YYDKDF (reference sequence). This CDR3 region has 14 residues. Losses at the gene ends were 1 base for V and 6 bases for J; bases not matched to a gene: 3. The DNA for the CDR3 is TGTGCCACCAGCAGAGGGACTAGCTCTGATACGCAGTATTTT. This codes for CATSRGTSSDTQYF.

The V gene is TRBV4-1, the J gene TRBJ1-1; tentatively, D is TRBD1 (6 bases). The germline V gene encodes CDR1 MGHRA and CDR2 YSYEKL. The CDR3 loop spans 15 amino acids. V was pared by 4 bases and J by 0 bases, with 12 bases between. This chain's CDR3 is CASSLQGGVNTEAFF. CDR3 sequence (DNA): TGCGCCAGCAGCCTTCAAGGGGGGGTGAACACTGAAGCTTTCTTT.

The V call is TRBV5-1, the J call TRBJ1-1; TRBD1 is a possible D gene (5 bases). The germline gives CDR1 SGHRS, CDR2 YFSETQ. This CDR3 is 13 amino acids long. V was pared by 4 bases and J by 2 bases, with 9 bases between. In DNA form, the CDR3 reads TGCGCCAGCAGCCGGGGGGGAAACACTGAAGCTTTCTTT. It codes for CASSRGGNTEAFF.

J is TRBJ1-4 and V is TRBV14; TRBD1 matches 7 bases. Germline V lookup: CDR1 SGHDN, CDR2 FVKESK. Trimming cost V 3 bases and J 3 bases; bases outside gene matches: 4. The CDR3 runs to 15 residues. The CDR3 region has the DNA TGTGCCAGCAGCCAGCGACAGGGAGCTAATGAAAAACTGTTTTTT. Translating gives CASSQRQGANEKLFF.

This chain links TRBV5-1 with TRBJ2-3; 7 nucleotides agree with TRBD2. The V gene end was trimmed by 2 bases and the J gene end by 5 bases; junction bases not matched to a gene: 11. Germline V gives CDR1 SGHRS, CDR2 YFSETQ. The CDR3 covers 16 residues. This CDR3 is CASSFRGRNGLDTQYF. In DNA, the CDR3 is TGCGCCAGCAGCTTCCGCGGGAGAAATGGTCTAGATACGCAGTATTTT.

V is TRBV5-1 and J is TRBJ2-1; no definite D call. Trimming removed 4 bases at V and 10 bases at J, with 9 bases between. This CDR3 is 11 amino acids long. Germline CDR1 reads SGHRS; CDR2 reads YFSETQ. The CDR3 sequence is CASSTDTEQFF. Here the CDR3 DNA reads TGCGCCAGCAGCACCGACACGGAGCAGTTCTTC.

The chain combines TRBV7-2 with TRBJ1-4; no firm D call. Germline CDR1 is SGHTA and CDR2 is FQGNSA. V gave up 5 bases and J gave up 2 bases, with 12 bases separating them. CDR3 size: 15 residues. CDR3 nucleotide sequence: TGTGCCAGCAGCCCAAGACTCGGGACTAATGAAAAACTGTTTTTT. Amino acid sequence: CASSPRLGTNEKLFF. Combining the CDR3 with reference TRBV7-2 and TRBJ1-4 gives the whole variable domain GAGVSQSPSNKVTEKGKDVELRCDPISGHTALYWYRQSLGQGLEFLIYFQGNSAPDKSGLPSDRFSAERTGGSVSTLTIQRTQQEDSAVYLCASSPRLGTNEKLFFGSGTQLSVL.

The chain has TRBV9 and TRBJ2-5; tentatively, D is TRBD1 (6 bases). This CDR3 is 14 amino acids long. V lost 4 bases and J 1 base, leaving 11 bases between the germline ends. In germline, CDR1 is SGDLS, CDR2 YYNGEE. In DNA, the CDR3 is TGTGCCAGCAGCCCCGGGACATTCCAAGAGACCCAGTACTTC. Translated, it gives CASSPGTFQETQYF.

This clone occurred once. J is TRBJ2-7 and V is TRBV5-6; 12 bases align to TRBD2. Per the germline V gene, CDR1 is SGHDT and CDR2 is YYEEEE. Trimming cost V 4 bases and J 5 bases; bases outside gene matches: 10. The CDR3 is 16 amino acids. DNA for the CDR3: TGTGCCAGCAGCAGGAGGGCTAGCGGGAGGGCGGACGAGCAGTACGTC. Residues: CASSRRASGRADEQYV.

In DNA form, the CDR3 reads TGTGCCAGTAGGGGGACAGGGAATTTTCAGCCCCAGCATTTT. Amino acid sequence: CASRGTGNFQPQHF. The chain carries TRBV19 and TRBJ1-5; 9 bases match TRBD1. V shed 6 bases and J 6 bases; nucleotides not matched to a gene: 6. Germline V lookup: CDR1 LNHDA, CDR2 SQIVND (reference sequence). This CDR3 region has 14 residues.

This chain uses TRBV25-1 with TRBJ2-5; D not resolved. There are 11 residues in the CDR3. Trimming removed 4 bases from V and 8 bases from J, with 8 bases in between. Per the germline V gene, CDR1 is MGHDK and CDR2 is SYGVNS. CDR3 region: CASSGLATQYF. Written as DNA, the CDR3 is TGTGCCAGCAGTGGACTGGCCACCCAGTACTTC.

V usage is TRBV5-1 and J usage is TRBJ2-3; 11 bases line up with TRBD2. After removal of 4 bases from V and 1 base from J, the junction contained 2 bases not matched to a gene. The length of the CDR3 is 15 residues. Germline assignment: CDR1 SGHRS and CDR2 YFSETQ. CDR3 nucleotide sequence: TGCGCCAGCAGCGCGGGACTAGCGGGCACAGATACGCAGTATTTT. Its protein is CASSAGLAGTDTQYF.

The chain's CDR3 is CASSAQGARDTQYF. CDR3 coding DNA: TGCGCCAGCAGCGCACAGGGGGCACGAGATACGCAGTATTTT. The chain has TRBV5-1 and TRBJ2-3; 9 bases match TRBD1. The V and J ends lost 4 bases and 5 bases, in that order; junction bases with no gene match: 5. Germline V gene lookup returns CDR1 SGHRS and CDR2 YFSETQ. This CDR3 is built from 14 residues.

In this sample, this clone turned up once. The chain links TRBV5-1 to TRBJ2-2; D is perhaps TRBD2 (6 bases). CDR3 length equals 13 residues. The V gene lost 4 bases and the J gene lost 7 bases, with 11 bases spanning the gap. Germline CDR1 is SGHRS and CDR2 is YFSETQ. CDR3 residues: CASSNPSDGELFF. Here the CDR3 DNA reads TGCGCCAGCAGCAACCCTAGCGACGGGGAGCTGTTTTTT.

The CDR3 bases are TGTGCCAGCAGTACTCAACCCAAAGATACGCAGTATTTT. This gives the protein CASSTQPKDTQYF. The chain has TRBV28 and TRBJ2-3; no reliable D call. CDR1 and CDR2 (germline): MDHEN, SYDVKM. CDR3 length: 13 residues. Trimming removed 5 bases from V and 5 bases from J, with 11 bases in between.

This clone was seen only a few times. The chain couples TRBV11-2 to TRBJ1-2, with 10 bases identical to TRBD1. V dropped 5 bases and J dropped 4; count of bases not matched to a gene: 10. The CDR3 contains 16 residues. In germline, CDR1 is SGHAT, CDR2 FQNNGV. CDR3 amino acids: CASSASTRQGAYGYTF. As DNA, the CDR3 is TGTGCCAGCAGCGCCTCAACCCGACAGGGGGCCTATGGCTACACCTTC. Supplemented by reference TRBV11-2 and TRBJ1-2, the full variable domain reads EAGVAQSPRYKIIEKRQSVAFWCNPISGHATLYWYQQILGQGPKLLIQFQNNGVVDDSQLPKDRFSAERLKGVDSTLKIQPAKLEDSAVYLCASSASTRQGAYGYTFGSGTRLTVV.

CDR3 amino acids: CASRRQGVFEKLFF. In nucleotides, the CDR3 is TGCGCCAGCAGAAGACAGGGGGTGTTTGAAAAACTGTTTTTT. The rearrangement uses TRBV10-2 and TRBJ1-4, with 9 bases that match TRBD1. The V and J ends lost 6 bases and 7 bases, in that order; junction bases with no gene match: 6. The CDR3 is made up of 14 amino acids. The germline V gene has CDR1 WSHSY and CDR2 SAAADI.

The rearrangement joins TRBV29-1 to TRBJ2-5, with 7 bases lining up with TRBD2. The CDR3 is 13 residues long. After removal of 3 bases from V and 3 bases from J, the junction contained 4 bases not matched to a gene. CDR1 is SQVTM and CDR2 is ANQGSEA in the germline V gene. The CDR3 region has the DNA TGCAGCGTTGATCCGGGGAGGGAAGAGACCCAGTACTTC. This encodes CSVDPGREETQYF.

The chain couples TRBV5-6 to TRBJ1-6, with D possibly TRBD1 on 5 matching bases. This CDR3 has 16 residues. Trimming shortened V by 3 bases and J by 4 bases, and 14 bases separated the two germline ends. Germline-derived CDR1 and CDR2 are SGHDT and YYEEEE. The CDR3 DNA is TGTGCCAGCAGCTATAGGCCAGGGATGTATAATTCACCCCTCCACTTT. Its protein product is CASSYRPGMYNSPLHF.

The chain recombines TRBV6-5 with TRBJ2-6, with 7 bases lining up with TRBD1. The junction had 1 base not matched to a gene; V was cut back by 2 bases and J by 3 bases. The CDR3 sequence is 15 residues long. Germline CDR1 is MNHEY and CDR2 is SVGAGI. Written as DNA, the CDR3 is TGTGCCAGCAGTTACCGGACAGGTGGGGCCAACGTCCTGACTTTC. This translates into CASSYRTGGANVLTF.

J is TRBJ1-2 and V is TRBV6-2 or TRBV6-3; 8 bases are a match to TRBD1. CDR1 is MNHEY, CDR2 SVGEGT, per germline. With 2 bases clipped from V and 0 bases from J, the junction kept 2 bases outside the gene matches. The CDR3 consists of 15 residues. CDR3 amino acids: CASSYGTGANYGYTF. The CDR3 coding sequence is TGTGCCAGCAGTTACGGGACAGGTGCTAACTATGGCTACACCTTC.

The rearrangement links TRBV5-5 to TRBJ2-2; D is ambiguous. The CDR3 covers 13 residues. CDR1 and CDR2 from the germline V gene are SGHKS and YYEKEE (reference sequence). V was trimmed by 1 base and J by 7 bases, leaving 8 bases between them. The CDR3 nucleotides read TGTGCCAGCAGCTTGACGCTACTCGGGGAGCTGTTTTTT. Amino acids: CASSLTLLGELFF.

This clone has only a few counts. The gene calls are TRBV21-1 and TRBJ2-1; the D call TRBD2 from the table was never checked on the DNA. TRBV21-1 counts as a pseudogene. The CDR3 is 14 residues long. The CDR3 here is CASSKEAGKNEQFF. CDR3 coding DNA: TGTGCCAGCAGCAAAGAGGCGGGAAAGAATGAGCAGTTCTTC.

The J gene is TRBJ2-1, the V gene TRBV7-2; D is possibly TRBD1 (7 bases). Germline CDR1 SGHTA, CDR2 FQGNSA. The CDR3 contains 16 residues. Deletions cut 7 bases from V and 7 bases from J, with 23 bases between. The CDR3 here is CASTLRQGRLGNEQFF. The CDR3 coding sequence is TGTGCCAGCACCCTACGACAGGGCAGACTAGGTAATGAGCAGTTCTTC.